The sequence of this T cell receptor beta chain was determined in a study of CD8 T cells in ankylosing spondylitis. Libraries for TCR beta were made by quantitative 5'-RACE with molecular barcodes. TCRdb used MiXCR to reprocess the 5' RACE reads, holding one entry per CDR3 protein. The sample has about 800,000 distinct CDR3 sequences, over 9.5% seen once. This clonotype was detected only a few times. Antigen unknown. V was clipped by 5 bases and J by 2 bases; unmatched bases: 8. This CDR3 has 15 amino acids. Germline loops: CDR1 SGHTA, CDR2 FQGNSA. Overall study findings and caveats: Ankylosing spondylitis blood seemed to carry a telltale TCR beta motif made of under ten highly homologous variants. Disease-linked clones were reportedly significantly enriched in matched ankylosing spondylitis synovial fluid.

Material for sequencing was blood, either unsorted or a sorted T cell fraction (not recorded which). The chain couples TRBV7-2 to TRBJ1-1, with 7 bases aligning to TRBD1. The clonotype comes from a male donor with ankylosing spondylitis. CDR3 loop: CASSLTGQSNTEAFF. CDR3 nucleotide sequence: TGTGCCAGCAGCCTCACGGGACAGTCTAACACTGAAGCTTTCTTT.